Only one count was recorded for the clone carrying this T cell receptor beta chain. The data were obtained in a study of technical replicates of blood from a handful of donors. TCRdb's copy holds only in-frame clones and misses some; the assay was immunoSEQ multiplex PCR. The sample yields tens of thousands of clones, 85% to 95% seen once. The germline CDR1 and CDR2 sequences are GTSNPN and SVGIG (reference sequence). J gave up 5 bases and V 2 bases, and 3 bases lay outside the gene matches. This CDR3 region has 14 residues. The TCR sequence derives from a human donor in good health. Sequencing was performed on T cells isolated from PBMCs. This chain joins TRBV30 and TRBJ2-7; TRBD2 aligns across 13 bases. The CDR3 DNA follows: TGTGCCTGGAGTAGGACTAGCGGGGGTCACGAGCAGTACTTC. Protein product: CAWSRTSGGHEQYF.